This T cell receptor beta chain was sequenced in a study of blood T cell repertoires in COVID-19. Study-wide background: Sources were T cells, B-cell-depleted T cells, or PBMCs; the material itself was cDNA or gDNA.

TCRdb's copy holds only in-frame clones and misses some; the assay was immunoSEQ multiplex PCR. This table has some 240,000 clones, roughly 89% appearing once. The CDR3 has 13 amino acids. Per germline, CDR1 SGHTA and CDR2 FQGTGA. Trimming took 5 bases from V and 6 from J, leaving 11 bases between them. The TCR was taken from a woman aged 40 to 49 who had recovered from COVID-19. The chain has TRBV7-3 and TRBJ2-1; D possibly corresponds to TRBD1 (6 bases). The sequencing input was peripheral blood. The CDR3, as DNA: TGTGCCAGCAGCATGGACAGAGCCAATGAGCAGTTCTTC. Its protein is CASSMDRANEQFF. Based on the CDR3 plus reference TRBV7-3 and TRBJ2-1, the full variable domain is GAGVSQTPSNKVTEKGKYVELRCDPISGHTALYWYRQSLGQGPEFLIYFQGTGAADDSGLPNDRFFAVRPEGSVSTLKIQRTERGDSAVYLCASSMDRANEQFFGPGTRLTVL.